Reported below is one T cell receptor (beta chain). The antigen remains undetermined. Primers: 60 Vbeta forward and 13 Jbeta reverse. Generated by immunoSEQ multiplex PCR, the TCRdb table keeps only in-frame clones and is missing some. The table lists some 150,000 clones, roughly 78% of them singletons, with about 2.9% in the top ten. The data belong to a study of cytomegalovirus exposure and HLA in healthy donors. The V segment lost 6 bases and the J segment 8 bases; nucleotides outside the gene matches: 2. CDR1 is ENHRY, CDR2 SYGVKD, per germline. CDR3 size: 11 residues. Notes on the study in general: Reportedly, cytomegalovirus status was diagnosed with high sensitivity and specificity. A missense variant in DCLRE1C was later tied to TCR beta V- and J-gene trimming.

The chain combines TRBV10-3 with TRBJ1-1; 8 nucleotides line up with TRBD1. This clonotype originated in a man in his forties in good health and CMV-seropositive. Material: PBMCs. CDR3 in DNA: TGTGCCATCAGAGGACAGGGCGAAGCTTTCTTT. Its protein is CAIRGQGEAFF.